This T cell receptor (beta chain) was sequenced for a study of T cell changes during pregnancy in multiple sclerosis. Assay: immunoSEQ multiplex PCR; the TCRdb copy retains only in-frame clones and omits some. The sample has 100,000 or so clones; around 93% are singletons. Germline V gene data show CDR1 as SNHLY and CDR2 as FYNNEI. The CDR3 has 15 amino acids. Trimming removed 2 bases from V and 6 bases from J, with 17 bases in between. The clonotype was recovered from a female donor with multiple sclerosis, enrolled in a pregnancy study. Sample: peripheral blood, taken in the third trimester of pregnancy. V and J are TRBV2 and TRBJ2-7; D perhaps matches TRBD2 (5 bases). The CDR3 reads CASSELLASVGEQYF. The DNA for the CDR3 is TGTGCCAGCAGTGAATTGTTAGCGTCGGTCGGCGAGCAGTACTTC.